This paragraph reports one TCR beta chain. Its antigen is unknown. This sample is part of a study of yellow fever vaccine responses in identical twins. Study-wide results and caveats: As reported, the vaccine T cell response of twins seemed partly convergent and partly personalized.

TCRdb analysed the RT-PCR reads with MiXCR anew, one entry per CDR3 protein. Of about 3,500 distinct CDR3 sequences listed, about 85% are singletons. CDR1 is SQVTM and CDR2 is ANQGSEA in the germline V gene. This CDR3 region has 11 residues. The V gene lost 3 bases and the J gene lost 6 bases, with 6 bases spanning the gap. The chain is built from TRBV29-1 and TRBJ2-4; D unresolved. This clonotype was obtained from a woman aged 18-29 years who received the yellow fever vaccine. The specimen was T cells from blood (PBMCs), unsorted or a sorted subset (not recorded which), collected before or after yellow fever vaccination (not recorded which). The CDR3 loop is CSVDTRNIQYF. The CDR3 bases are TGCAGCGTTGACACCAGAAACATTCAGTACTTC. The full variable domain, in which reference TRBV29-1 and TRBJ2-4 provide the parts outside the CDR3, is SAVISQKPSRDICQRGTSLTIQCQVDSQVTMMFWYRQQPGQSLTLIATANQGSEATYESGFVIDKFPISRPNLTFSTLTVSNMSPEDSSIYLCSVDTRNIQYFGAGTRLSVL.